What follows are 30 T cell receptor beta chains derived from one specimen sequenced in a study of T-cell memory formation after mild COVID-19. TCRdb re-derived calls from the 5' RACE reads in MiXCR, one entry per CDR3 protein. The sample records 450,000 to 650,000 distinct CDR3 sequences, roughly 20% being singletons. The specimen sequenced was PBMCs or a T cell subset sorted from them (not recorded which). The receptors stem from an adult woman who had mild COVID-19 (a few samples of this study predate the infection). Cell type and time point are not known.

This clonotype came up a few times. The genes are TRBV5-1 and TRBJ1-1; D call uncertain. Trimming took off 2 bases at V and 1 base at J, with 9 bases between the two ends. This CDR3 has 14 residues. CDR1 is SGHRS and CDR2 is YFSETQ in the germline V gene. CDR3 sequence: CASSLRESNTEAFF. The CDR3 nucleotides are TGCGCCAGCAGCTTAAGGGAATCGAACACTGAAGCTTTCTTT. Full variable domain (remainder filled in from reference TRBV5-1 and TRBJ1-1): KAGVTQTPRYLIKTRGQQVTLSCSPISGHRSVSWYQQTPGQGLQFLFEYFSETQRNKGNFPGRFSGRQFSNSRSEMNVSTLELGDSALYLCASSLRESNTEAFFGQGTRLTVV.

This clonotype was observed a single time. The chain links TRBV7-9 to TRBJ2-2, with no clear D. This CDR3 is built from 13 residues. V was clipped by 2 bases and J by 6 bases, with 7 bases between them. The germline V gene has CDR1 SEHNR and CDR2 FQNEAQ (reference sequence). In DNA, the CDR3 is TGTGCCAGCAGCTTAAGCAGTCCCGGGGAGCTGTTTTTT. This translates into CASSLSSPGELFF.

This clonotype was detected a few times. The CDR3 nucleotides read TGTGCCAGCAGCTTGGGGATCCCGGATTATCTTTTCTTC. Protein: CASSLGIPDYLFF. The chain couples TRBV5-5 to TRBJ2-1; no clear D. Trimming shortened V by 0 bases and J by 16 bases, and 17 bases separated the two germline ends. CDR3 length equals 13 residues. CDR1 is SGHKS and CDR2 is YYEKEE in the germline V gene (reference sequence).

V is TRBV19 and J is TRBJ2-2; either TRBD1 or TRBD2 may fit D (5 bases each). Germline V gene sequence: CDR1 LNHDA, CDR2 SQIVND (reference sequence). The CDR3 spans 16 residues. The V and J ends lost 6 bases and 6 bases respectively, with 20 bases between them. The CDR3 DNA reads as TGTGCCAGTAGCAAAACCGGGACCACTTCCCCCGGGGAGCTGTTTTTT. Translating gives CASSKTGTTSPGELFF. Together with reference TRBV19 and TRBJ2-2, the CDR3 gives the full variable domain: DGGITQSPKYLFRKEGQNVTLSCEQNLNHDAMYWYRQDPGQGLRLIYYSQIVNDFQKGDIAEGYSVSREKKESFPLTVTSAQKNPTAFYLCASSKTGTTSPGELFFGEGSRLTVL.

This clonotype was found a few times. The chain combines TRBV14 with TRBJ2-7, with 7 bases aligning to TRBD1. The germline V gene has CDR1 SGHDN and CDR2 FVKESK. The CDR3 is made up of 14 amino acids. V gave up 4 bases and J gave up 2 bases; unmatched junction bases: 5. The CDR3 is CASSRRQGPYEQYF. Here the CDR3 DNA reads TGTGCCAGCAGCCGGAGACAGGGCCCCTACGAGCAGTACTTC.

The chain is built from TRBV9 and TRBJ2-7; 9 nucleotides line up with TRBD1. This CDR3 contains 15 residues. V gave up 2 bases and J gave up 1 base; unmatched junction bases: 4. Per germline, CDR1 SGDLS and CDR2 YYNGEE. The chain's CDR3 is CASSVGQGFSYEQYF. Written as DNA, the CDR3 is TGTGCCAGCAGCGTGGGACAGGGTTTTTCCTACGAGCAGTACTTC.

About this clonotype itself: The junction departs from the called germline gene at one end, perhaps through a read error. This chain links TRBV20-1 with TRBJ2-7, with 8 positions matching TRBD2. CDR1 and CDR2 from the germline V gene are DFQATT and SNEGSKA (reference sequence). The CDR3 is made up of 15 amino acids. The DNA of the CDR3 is TGCAGTGATAGAGATCGGCGGGAGGCAACCTACGAGCAGTACTTC. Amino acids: CSDRDRREATYEQYF.

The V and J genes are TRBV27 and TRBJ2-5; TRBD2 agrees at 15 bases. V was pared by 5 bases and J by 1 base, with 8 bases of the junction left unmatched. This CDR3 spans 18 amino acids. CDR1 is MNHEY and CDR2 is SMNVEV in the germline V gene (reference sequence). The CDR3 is CASSSTGLAGGFQETQYF. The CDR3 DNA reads TGTGCCAGCAGTAGCACCGGACTAGCGGGAGGGTTCCAAGAGACCCAGTACTTC.

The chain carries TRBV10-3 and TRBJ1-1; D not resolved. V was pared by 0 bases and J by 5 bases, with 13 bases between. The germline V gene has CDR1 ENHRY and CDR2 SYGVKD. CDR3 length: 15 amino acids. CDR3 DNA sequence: TGTGCCATCAGTGAGTCGGATAACTTCGCTACTGAAGCTTTCTTT. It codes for CAISESDNFATEAFF.

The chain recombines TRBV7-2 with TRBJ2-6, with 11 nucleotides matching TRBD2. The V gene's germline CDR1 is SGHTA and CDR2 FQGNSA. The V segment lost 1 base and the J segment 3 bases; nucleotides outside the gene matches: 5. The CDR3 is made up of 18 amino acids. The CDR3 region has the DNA TGTGCCAGCAGCTTAGTAGGGCTAGCGGGGGGTGGGGCCAACGTCCTGACTTTC. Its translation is CASSLVGLAGGGANVLTF.

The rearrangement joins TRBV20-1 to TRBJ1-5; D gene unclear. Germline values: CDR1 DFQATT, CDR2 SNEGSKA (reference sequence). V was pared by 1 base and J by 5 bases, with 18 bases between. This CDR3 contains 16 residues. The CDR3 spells CSARVLHFTADQPQHF. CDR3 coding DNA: TGCAGTGCTAGAGTTTTACACTTCACGGCTGATCAGCCCCAGCATTTT.

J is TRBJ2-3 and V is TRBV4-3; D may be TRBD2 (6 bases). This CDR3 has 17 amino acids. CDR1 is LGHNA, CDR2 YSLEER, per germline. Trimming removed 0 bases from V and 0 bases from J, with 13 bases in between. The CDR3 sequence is CASSQDAGRVSTDTQYF. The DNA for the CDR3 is TGCGCCAGCAGCCAAGATGCGGGGCGCGTGAGCACAGATACGCAGTATTTT.

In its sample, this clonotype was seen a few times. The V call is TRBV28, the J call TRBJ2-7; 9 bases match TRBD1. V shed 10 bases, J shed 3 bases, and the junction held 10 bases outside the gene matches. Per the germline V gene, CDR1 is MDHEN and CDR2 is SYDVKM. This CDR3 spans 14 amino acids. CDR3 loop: CATRPGQGLYEQYF. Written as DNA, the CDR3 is TGTGCCACCAGACCGGGACAGGGTCTCTACGAGCAGTACTTC.

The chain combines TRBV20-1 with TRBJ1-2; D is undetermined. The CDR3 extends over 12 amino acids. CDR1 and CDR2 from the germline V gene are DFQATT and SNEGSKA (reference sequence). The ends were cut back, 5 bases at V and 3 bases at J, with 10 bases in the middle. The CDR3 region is CSAGDGYYGYTF. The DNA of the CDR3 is TGCAGTGCTGGCGACGGATACTATGGCTACACCTTC.

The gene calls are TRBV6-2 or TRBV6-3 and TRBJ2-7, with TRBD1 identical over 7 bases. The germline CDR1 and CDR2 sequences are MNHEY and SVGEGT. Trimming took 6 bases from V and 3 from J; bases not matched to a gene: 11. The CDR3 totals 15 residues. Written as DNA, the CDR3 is TGTGCCAGCAGACGTCCCGGGACAGCATACTACGAGCAGTACTTC. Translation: CASRRPGTAYYEQYF.

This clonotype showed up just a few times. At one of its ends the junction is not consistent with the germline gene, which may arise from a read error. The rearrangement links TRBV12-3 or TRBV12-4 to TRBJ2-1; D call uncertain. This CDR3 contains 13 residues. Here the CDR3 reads CASSSTTYNEQFF. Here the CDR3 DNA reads TGTGCCAGCAGCTCCACTACGTACAATGAACAGTTCTTC.

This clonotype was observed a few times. As DNA, the CDR3 is TGTGCCAGCAGCCGGAGGGGGGGACCCCTGAACACTGAAGCTTTCTTT. Its protein product is CASSRRGGPLNTEAFF. The gene calls are TRBV7-9 and TRBJ1-1, with D tentatively TRBD1 (6 bases). The V and J ends lost 5 bases and 0 bases respectively, with 16 bases between them. This CDR3 spans 16 amino acids. Looked up from germline, CDR1 is SEHNR and CDR2 is FQNEAQ (reference sequence).

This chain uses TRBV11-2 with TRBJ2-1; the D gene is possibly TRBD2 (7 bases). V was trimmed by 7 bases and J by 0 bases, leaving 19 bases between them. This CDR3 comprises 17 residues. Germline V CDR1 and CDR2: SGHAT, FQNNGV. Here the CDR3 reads CASNPGGGLSSYNEQFF. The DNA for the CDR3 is TGTGCCAGCAACCCGGGGGGCGGATTGAGCTCCTACAATGAGCAGTTCTTC.

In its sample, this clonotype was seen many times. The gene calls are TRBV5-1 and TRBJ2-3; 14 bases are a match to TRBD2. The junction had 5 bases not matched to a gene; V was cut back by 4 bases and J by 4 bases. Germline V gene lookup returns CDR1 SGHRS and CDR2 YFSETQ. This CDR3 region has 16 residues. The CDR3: CASSQGLAGVSDTQYF. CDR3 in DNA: TGCGCCAGCAGCCAGGGACTAGCGGGAGTCTCAGATACGCAGTATTTT.

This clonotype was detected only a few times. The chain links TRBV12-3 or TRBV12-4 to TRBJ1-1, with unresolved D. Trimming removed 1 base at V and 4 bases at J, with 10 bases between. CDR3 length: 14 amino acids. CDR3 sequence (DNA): TGTGCCAGCAGTTTAGTTTCGGGGAGCACTGAAGCTTTCTTT. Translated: CASSLVSGSTEAFF.

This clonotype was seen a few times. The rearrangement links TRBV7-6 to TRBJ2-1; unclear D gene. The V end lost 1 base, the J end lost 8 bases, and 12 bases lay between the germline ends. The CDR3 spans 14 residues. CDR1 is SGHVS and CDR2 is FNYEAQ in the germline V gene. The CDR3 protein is CASSLEGRGYEQFF. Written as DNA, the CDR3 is TGTGCCAGCAGCTTAGAGGGCCGCGGCTATGAGCAGTTCTTC.

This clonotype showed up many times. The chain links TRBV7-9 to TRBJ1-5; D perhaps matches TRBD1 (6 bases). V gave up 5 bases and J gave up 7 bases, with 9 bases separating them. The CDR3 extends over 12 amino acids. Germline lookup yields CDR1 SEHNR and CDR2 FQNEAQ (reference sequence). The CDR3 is CASSQGSQPQHF. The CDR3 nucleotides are TGTGCCAGCAGCCAGGGGAGCCAGCCCCAGCATTTT.

CDR3 sequence reads: CATSRNGYGYTF. The CDR3 DNA reads as TGTGCCACCAGTAGGAATGGCTATGGCTACACCTTC. V usage is TRBV24-1 and J usage is TRBJ1-2, with D unresolved. This CDR3 is 12 amino acids long. With 6 bases removed from V and 4 bases from J, the gap between germline ends came to 8 bases. CDR1 is KGHDR, CDR2 SFDVKD, per germline.

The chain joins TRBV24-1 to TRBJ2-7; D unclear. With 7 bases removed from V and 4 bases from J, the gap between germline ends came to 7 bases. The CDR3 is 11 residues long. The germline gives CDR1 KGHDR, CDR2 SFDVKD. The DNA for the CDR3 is TGTGCCACCAGCCCACGGTACGAGCAGTACTTC. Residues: CATSPRYEQYF.

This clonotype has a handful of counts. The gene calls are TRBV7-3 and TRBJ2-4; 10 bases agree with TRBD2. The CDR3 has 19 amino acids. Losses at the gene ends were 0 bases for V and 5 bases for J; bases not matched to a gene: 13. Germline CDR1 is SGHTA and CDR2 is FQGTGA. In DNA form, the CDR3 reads TGTGCCAGCAGCTTAACGTTGGTCACTAGCGGGAATCCCGAAAACATTCAGTACTTC. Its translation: CASSLTLVTSGNPENIQYF.

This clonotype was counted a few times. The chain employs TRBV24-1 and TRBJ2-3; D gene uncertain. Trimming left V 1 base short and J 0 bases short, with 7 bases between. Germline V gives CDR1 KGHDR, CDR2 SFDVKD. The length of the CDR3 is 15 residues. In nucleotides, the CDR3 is TGTGCCACCAGTGATTTTACCGGGAGCACAGATACGCAGTATTTT. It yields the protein CATSDFTGSTDTQYF.

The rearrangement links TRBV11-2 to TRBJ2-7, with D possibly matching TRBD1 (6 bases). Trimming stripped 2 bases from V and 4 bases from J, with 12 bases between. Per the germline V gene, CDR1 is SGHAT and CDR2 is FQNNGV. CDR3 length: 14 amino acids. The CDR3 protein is CASSLTQGHYEQYF. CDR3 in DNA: TGTGCCAGCAGCTTAACACAGGGTCATTACGAGCAGTACTTC.

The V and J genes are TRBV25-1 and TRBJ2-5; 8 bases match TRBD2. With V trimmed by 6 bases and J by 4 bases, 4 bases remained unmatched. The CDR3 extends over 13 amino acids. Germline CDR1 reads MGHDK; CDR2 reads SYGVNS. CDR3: CASRAGVLETQYF. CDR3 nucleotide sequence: TGTGCCAGCAGAGCGGGAGTTTTAGAGACCCAGTACTTC.

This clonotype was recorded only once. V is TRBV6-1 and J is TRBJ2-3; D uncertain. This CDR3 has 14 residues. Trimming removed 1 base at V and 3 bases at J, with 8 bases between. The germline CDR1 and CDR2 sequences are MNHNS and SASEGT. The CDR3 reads CASSEVATTDTQYF. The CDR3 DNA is TGTGCCAGCAGTGAAGTGGCGACAACAGATACGCAGTATTTT.

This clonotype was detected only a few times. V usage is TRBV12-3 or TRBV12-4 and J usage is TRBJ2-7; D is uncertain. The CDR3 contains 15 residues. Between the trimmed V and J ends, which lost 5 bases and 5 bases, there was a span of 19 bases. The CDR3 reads CASSHGVASVHEQYF. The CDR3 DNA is TGTGCCAGCAGTCATGGGGTCGCCAGTGTTCACGAGCAGTACTTC.